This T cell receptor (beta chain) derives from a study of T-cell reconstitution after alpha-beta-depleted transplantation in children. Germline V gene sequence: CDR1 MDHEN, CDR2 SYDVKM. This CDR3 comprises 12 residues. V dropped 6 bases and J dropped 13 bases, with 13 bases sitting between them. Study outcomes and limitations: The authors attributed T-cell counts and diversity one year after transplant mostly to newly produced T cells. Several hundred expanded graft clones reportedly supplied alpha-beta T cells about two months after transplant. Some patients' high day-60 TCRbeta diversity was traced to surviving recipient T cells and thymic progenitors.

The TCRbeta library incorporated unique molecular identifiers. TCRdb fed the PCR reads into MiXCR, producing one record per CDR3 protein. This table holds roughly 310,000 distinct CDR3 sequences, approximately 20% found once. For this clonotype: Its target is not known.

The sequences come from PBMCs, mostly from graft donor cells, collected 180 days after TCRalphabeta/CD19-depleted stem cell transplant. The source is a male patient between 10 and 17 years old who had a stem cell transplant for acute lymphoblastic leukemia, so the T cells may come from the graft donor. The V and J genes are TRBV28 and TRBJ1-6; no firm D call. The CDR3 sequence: CASSNIKRPLHF. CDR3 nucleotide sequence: TGTGCCAGCAGCAATATCAAACGTCCCCTCCACTTT.